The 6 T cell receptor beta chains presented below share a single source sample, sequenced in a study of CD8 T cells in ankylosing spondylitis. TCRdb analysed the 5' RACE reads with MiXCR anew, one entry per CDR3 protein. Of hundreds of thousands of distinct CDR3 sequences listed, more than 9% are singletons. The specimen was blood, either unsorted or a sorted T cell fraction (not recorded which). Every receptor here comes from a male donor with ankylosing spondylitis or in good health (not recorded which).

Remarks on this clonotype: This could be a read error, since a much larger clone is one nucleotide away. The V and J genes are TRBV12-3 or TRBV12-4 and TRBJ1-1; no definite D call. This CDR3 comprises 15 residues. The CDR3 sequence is CASSLQPGGSTEALF. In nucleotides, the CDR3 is TGTGCCAGCAGTTTACAACCCGGAGGTAGCACTGAAGCTTTGTTT.

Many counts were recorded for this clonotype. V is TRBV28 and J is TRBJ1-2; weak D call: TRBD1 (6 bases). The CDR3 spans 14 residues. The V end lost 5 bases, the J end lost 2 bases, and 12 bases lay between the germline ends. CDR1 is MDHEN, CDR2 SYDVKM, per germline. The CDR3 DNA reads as TGTGCCAGCAGTGAATCCGGGACAAACTATGGCTACACCTTC. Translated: CASSESGTNYGYTF.

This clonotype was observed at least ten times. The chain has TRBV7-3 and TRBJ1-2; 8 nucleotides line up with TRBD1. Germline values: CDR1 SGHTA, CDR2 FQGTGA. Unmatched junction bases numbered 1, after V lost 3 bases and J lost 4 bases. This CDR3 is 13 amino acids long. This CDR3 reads CASSFTGGYGYTF. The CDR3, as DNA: TGTGCCAGCAGCTTTACAGGGGGCTATGGCTACACCTTC. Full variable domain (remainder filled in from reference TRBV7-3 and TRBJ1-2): GAGVSQTPSNKVTEKGKYVELRCDPISGHTALYWYRQSLGQGPEFLIYFQGTGAADDSGLPNDRFFAVRPEGSVSTLKIQRTERGDSAVYLCASSFTGGYGYTFGSGTRLTVV.

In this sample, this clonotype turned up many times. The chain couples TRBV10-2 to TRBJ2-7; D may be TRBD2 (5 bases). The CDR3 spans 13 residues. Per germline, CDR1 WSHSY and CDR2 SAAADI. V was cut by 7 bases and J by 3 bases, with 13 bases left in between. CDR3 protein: CASTSGKDYEQYF. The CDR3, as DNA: TGCGCCAGCACCTCGGGGAAGGACTACGAGCAGTACTTC.

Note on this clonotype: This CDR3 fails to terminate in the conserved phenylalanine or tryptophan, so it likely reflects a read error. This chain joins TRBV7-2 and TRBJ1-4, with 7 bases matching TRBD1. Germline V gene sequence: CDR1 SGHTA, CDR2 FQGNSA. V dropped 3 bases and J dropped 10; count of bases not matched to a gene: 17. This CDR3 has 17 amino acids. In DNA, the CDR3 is TGTGCCAGCAGCTTCCCACGACAGGGTTCAGCGGGTGGAAAACTGTTTATT. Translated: CASSFPRQGSAGGKLFI.

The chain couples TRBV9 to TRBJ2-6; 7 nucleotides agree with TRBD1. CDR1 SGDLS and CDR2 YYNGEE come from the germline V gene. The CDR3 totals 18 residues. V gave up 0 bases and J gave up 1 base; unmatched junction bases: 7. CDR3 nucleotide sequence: TGTGCCAGCAGCGTAGGACAGGGCACGAGTTCTGGGGCCAACGTCCTGACTTTC. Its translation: CASSVGQGTSSGANVLTF.